This T cell receptor (beta chain) appears in the sequencing data of a study of CD8 T cells in Susac syndrome. Random-hexamer reverse transcription was applied to roughly 0.45 to 1 ug RNA. Amplification of TCR beta CDR3 by immunoSEQ multiplex PCR spanned 54 Vbeta and 13 Jbeta. TCRdb independently ran MiXCR on the immunoSEQ multiplex PCR reads; one entry per CDR3 protein. The repertoire holds 120,000 to 150,000 distinct CDR3 sequences, with 94% as singletons. CD8+ and CD4+ T cells taken from blood had their TCR beta sequenced. Controls matched for sex and age were healthy donors. Negative isolation was used for CD8+ and CD4+ T cells, and FACS enrichment was applied to TEMRA cells. This sequence was found in a human donor in good health. Sequenced input: CD4+ T cells from PBMCs.

The CDR3 sequence: CASSLAAGGTTTDTQYF. The DNA of the CDR3 is TGCGCCAGCAGCTTGGCTGCGGGAGGGACTACCACAGATACGCAGTATTTT. V and J are TRBV5-1 and TRBJ2-3, with 9 bases fitting TRBD2. CDR1 SGHRS and CDR2 YFSETQ come from the germline V gene. The V gene end was trimmed by 0 bases and the J gene end by 2 bases; junction bases not matched to a gene: 7. CDR3 length equals 17 residues.